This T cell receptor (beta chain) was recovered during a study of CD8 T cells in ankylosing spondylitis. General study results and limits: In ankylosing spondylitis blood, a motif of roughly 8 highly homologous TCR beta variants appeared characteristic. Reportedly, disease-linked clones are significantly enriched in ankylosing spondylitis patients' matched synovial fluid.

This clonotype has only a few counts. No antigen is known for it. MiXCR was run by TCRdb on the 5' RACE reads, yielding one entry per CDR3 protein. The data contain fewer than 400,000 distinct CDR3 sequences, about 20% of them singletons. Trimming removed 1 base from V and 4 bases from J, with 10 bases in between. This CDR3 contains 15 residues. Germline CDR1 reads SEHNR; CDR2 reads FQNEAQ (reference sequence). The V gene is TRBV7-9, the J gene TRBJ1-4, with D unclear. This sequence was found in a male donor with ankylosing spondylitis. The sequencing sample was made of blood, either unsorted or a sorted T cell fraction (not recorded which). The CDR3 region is CASSLDGGVNEKLFF. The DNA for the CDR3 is TGTGCCAGCAGCTTAGACGGCGGAGTTAATGAAAAACTGTTTTTT.